The source of this TCR beta chain is a study of CD8 T cells in ankylosing spondylitis. Molecular-barcoded quantitative 5'-RACE produced these TCR beta libraries. TCRdb ran MiXCR on the 5' RACE reads and lists one entry per CDR3 protein. Of 160,000 or so distinct CDR3 sequences listed, 9.8% are singletons. The germline V and J ends were trimmed by 3 bases and 6 bases, with 9 bases remaining between them. Germline V gene lookup returns CDR1 SNHLY and CDR2 FYNNEI. This CDR3 spans 13 amino acids. This clonotype was sampled from a female donor with ankylosing spondylitis or in good health (not recorded which). The chain employs TRBV2 and TRBJ2-4; D may match TRBD1 or TRBD2 (5 bases each). Sequenced: blood, either unsorted or a sorted T cell fraction (not recorded which). The CDR3 nucleotides read TGTGCCAGCAGTGACCGGGGCGCAAACATTCAGTACTTC. Residues: CASSDRGANIQYF.